This T cell receptor (beta chain) is from a study of T cells in Graves' hyperthyroidism and ophthalmopathy. This clonotype appeared many times. As yet, its antigen is unknown. General study results and limits: The model's output predicted ophthalmopathy at a median of approximately 6.5 months prior to onset.

Recently diagnosed hyperthyroidism of less than 2 months' duration affected patients aged 18 to 65. Uncontrolled infection, other autoimmune disease, pregnancy or lactation led to exclusion. RNA transcripts gave rise to amplified TCR beta CDR3 regions. A set of HTBI primers served as the primers for a first-round RT-PCR of the TCR CDR3. One entry per CDR3 protein results from TCRdb running MiXCR on the multiplex PCR reads. The sample lists hundreds of thousands of distinct CDR3 sequences, roughly 32% seen once, with less than 40% in the top ten. This CDR3 has 15 residues. V gave up 0 bases and J gave up 6 bases; unmatched junction bases: 6. CDR1 is SGHKS, CDR2 YYEKEE, per germline (reference sequence).

The specimen sequenced was blood. The V gene is TRBV5-5, the J gene TRBJ1-5, with 7 positions matching TRBD1. This sequence was found in a woman between 35 and 50 years old with Graves' hyperthyroidism. CDR3 nucleotide sequence: TGTGCCAGCAGCTTGGCCAGGGGGGCGGGTCAGCCCCAGCATTTT. Its protein is CASSLARGAGQPQHF.